The T cell receptor beta chain under discussion was sequenced for a study of blood T cell repertoires in COVID-19. The CDR3 is 13 residues long. Germline CDR1 MDHEN, CDR2 SYDVKM. Trimming cost V 6 bases and J 5 bases, with 11 bases left between them. Here immunoSEQ multiplex PCR was the method, and the copy in TCRdb shows in-frame clones only, minus some. The table shows tens of thousands of clones, with around nine tenths occurring only once. This clonotype was obtained from a woman in her forties or fifties in a cohort sampled during active COVID-19. V and J are TRBV28 and TRBJ2-1, with D possibly matching TRBD2 (6 bases). The sequenced sample was peripheral blood. The CDR3: CASRAGLHNEQFF. The CDR3 DNA follows: TGTGCCAGCAGGGCGGGGCTCCACAATGAGCAGTTCTTC.